This T cell receptor beta chain was documented in a study of shared clonotypes between healthy human individuals. Study-wide points: The study found lower generation probabilities in non-shared clonotypes than in those shared by all four donors. Blood was the sole source, and tissue repertoires probably differ.

Regarding this clone: What it binds is not known.

The DNA input per sorted-subset replicate PCR was roughly 210 ng, corresponding to around 28,000 T cell genomes. Method: immunoSEQ multiplex PCR; TCRdb's copy keeps in-frame clones and lacks some. The sample contains under 1 million clones, about 91% of which appear only once. It was CD45RO-negative cells, positively selected for CCR7, that made up naive CD8 cells, with terminally differentiated effector memory CD45RA+ cells excluded. Donors were healthy HIV-negative adults without recent acute infections or vaccinations. The germline gives CDR1 LGHNA, CDR2 YSLEER. This CDR3 contains 16 residues. V was pared by 0 bases and J by 7 bases, with 9 bases of the junction left unmatched.

This chain joins TRBV4-3 and TRBJ2-1, with 7 bases matching TRBD2. The source is a man aged 25-45 years in good health. The sample was naive CD8+ T cells sorted from blood. CDR3 nucleotide sequence: TGCGCCAGCAGCCAAGAGGGGGGGGGACCCAGGAATGAGCAGTTCTTC. It codes for CASSQEGGGPRNEQFF.